This T cell receptor (beta chain) is from a study of blood T cells in healthy people across ages. Healthy individuals of Caucasian origin from Russia, aged roughly 6 to 100, served as donors. Extraction yielded at least 6 micrograms of total RNA per sample. This CDR3 is built from 14 residues. The germline V and J ends were trimmed by 4 bases and 3 bases, with 13 bases remaining between them. Germline CDR1 MNHEY, CDR2 SVGAGI. As to this clonotype: Its matching antigen is unknown.

Combining a sample-barcoded 5' primer with a J-beta primer mix, a second PCR ran for roughly 7 to 12 cycles. One entry per CDR3 protein, called by TCRdb with MiXCR from the 5' RACE reads. The sample has 650,000 to 800,000 distinct CDR3 sequences, 44% seen once. Findings and caveats of the study: Shifts in expanded clonotypes may have been confounded by donor CMV status, which was unknown. The long-lived group displayed more naive CD4+ cells, plus higher diversity, than the aged donors did.

V gene TRBV6-5 combines with J gene TRBJ2-7; D remains ambiguous. The sequence derives from a man aged 55 to 70 in good health. Sequenced input: blood. CDR3 protein: CASSSTTTSYEQYF. In DNA form, the CDR3 reads TGTGCCAGCAGTTCCACAACAACCAGCTACGAGCAGTACTTC.